This T cell receptor beta chain was captured in a study of T-cell memory formation after mild COVID-19. TCRdb analysed the 5' RACE reads with MiXCR anew, one entry per CDR3 protein. Counted here are 250,000 to 300,000 distinct CDR3 sequences, 15% to 20% occurring once; the ten biggest clones make up about 23%. The CDR3 loop spans 16 amino acids. Germline-derived CDR1 and CDR2 are SGHTA and FQGTGA. V shed 5 bases and J 7 bases; nucleotides not matched to a gene: 17. This receptor was obtained from a man between 18 and 35 years old who had mild COVID-19 (a few samples of this study predate the infection). Cell type and time point are not known. The sequenced material came from PBMCs or a T cell subset sorted from them (not recorded which). V and J are TRBV7-3 and TRBJ2-7, with 7 bases identical to TRBD1. The CDR3 sequence is CASSPSGTARLGEQYF. The CDR3 bases are TGTGCCAGCAGCCCTTCCGGGACAGCCCGTTTGGGGGAGCAGTACTTC.